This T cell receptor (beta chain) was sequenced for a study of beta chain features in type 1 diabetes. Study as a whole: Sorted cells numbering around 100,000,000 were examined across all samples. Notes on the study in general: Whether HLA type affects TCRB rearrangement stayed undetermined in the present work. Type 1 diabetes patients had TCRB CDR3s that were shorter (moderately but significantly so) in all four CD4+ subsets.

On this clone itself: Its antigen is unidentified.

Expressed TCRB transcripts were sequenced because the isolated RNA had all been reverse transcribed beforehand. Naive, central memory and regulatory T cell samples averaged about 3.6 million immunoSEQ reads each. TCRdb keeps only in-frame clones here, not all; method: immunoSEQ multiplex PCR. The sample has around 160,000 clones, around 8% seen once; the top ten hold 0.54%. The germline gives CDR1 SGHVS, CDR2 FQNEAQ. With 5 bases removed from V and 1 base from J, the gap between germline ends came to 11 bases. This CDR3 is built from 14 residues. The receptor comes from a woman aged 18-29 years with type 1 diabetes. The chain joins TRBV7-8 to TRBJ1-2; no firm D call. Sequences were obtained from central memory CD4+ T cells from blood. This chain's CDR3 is CASSPTDLNYGYTF. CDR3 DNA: TGTGCCAGCAGCCCGACTGACCTTAACTATGGCTACACCTTC.